The sequence of this T cell receptor (beta chain) was determined in a study of OX40 agonist ivuxolimab in advanced cancers. Study information: Administration of intravenous ivuxolimab to patients occurred every 2 weeks at 0.01 to 10 mg/kg.

Generated by immunoSEQ multiplex PCR, the TCRdb table keeps only in-frame clones and is missing some. The data contain 50,000 to 70,000 clones, more than 75% of them singletons. Study results and limitations: The mean number of expanded clones was higher in CD8+ T cells than in CD4+. Still undetermined is the antigen specificity of the expanded peripheral T cells.

As regards this clone: The antigen is undetermined.

Germline V CDR1 and CDR2: LNHDA, SQIVND (reference sequence). Trimming took 3 bases from V and 1 from J; bases not matched to a gene: 2. The CDR3 covers 15 residues. The sequencing here drew on CD4+ or CD8+ T cells sorted from blood, taken in a trial of the OX40 agonist ivuxolimab. The chain links TRBV19 to TRBJ2-3; 9 bases align to TRBD1. This sequence was found in an adult with an advanced solid tumor such as melanoma, head and neck, liver or kidney cancer. CDR3 bases: TGTGCCAGTAGTATGGACAGGGGAGGCACAGATACGCAGTATTTT. It specifies CASSMDRGGTDTQYF. The entire variable domain, with the rest obtained from reference TRBV19 and TRBJ2-3, is as follows: DGGITQSPKYLFRKEGQNVTLSCEQNLNHDAMYWYRQDPGQGLRLIYYSQIVNDFQKGDIAEGYSVSREKKESFPLTVTSAQKNPTAFYLCASSMDRGGTDTQYFGPGTRLTVL.